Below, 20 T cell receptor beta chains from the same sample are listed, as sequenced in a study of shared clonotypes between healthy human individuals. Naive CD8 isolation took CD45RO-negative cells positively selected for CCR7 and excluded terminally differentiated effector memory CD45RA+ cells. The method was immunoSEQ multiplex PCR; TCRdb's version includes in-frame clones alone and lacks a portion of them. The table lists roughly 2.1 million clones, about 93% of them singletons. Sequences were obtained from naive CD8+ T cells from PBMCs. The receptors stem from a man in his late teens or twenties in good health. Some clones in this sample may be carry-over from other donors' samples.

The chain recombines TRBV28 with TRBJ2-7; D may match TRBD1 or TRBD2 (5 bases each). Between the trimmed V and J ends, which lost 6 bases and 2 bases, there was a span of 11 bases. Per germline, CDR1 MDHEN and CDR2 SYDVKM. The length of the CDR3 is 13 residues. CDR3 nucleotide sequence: TGTGCCAGCAGGGGGACCTTAACCTACGAGCAGTACTTC. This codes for CASRGTLTYEQYF.

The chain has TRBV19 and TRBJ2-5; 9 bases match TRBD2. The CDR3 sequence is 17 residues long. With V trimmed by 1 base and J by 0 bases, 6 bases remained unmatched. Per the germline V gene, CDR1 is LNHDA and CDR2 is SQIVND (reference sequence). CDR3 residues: CASSIGPGLANQETQYF. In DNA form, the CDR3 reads TGTGCCAGTAGTATAGGACCGGGACTAGCTAACCAAGAGACCCAGTACTTC. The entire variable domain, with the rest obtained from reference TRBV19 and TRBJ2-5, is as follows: DGGITQSPKYLFRKEGQNVTLSCEQNLNHDAMYWYRQDPGQGLRLIYYSQIVNDFQKGDIAEGYSVSREKKESFPLTVTSAQKNPTAFYLCASSIGPGLANQETQYFGPGTRLLVL.

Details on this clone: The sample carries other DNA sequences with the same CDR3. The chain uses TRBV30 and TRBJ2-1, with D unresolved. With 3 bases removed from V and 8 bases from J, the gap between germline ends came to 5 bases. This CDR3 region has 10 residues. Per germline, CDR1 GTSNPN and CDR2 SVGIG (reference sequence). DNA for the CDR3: TGTGCCTGGAGCAGCCATGAGCAGTTCTTC. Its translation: CAWSSHEQFF.

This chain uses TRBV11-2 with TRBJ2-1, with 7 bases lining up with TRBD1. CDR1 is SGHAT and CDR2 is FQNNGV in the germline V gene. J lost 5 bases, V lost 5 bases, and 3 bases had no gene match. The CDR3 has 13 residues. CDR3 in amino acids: CASSPRGHNEQFF. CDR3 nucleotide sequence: TGTGCCAGCAGCCCGAGGGGGCACAATGAGCAGTTCTTC.

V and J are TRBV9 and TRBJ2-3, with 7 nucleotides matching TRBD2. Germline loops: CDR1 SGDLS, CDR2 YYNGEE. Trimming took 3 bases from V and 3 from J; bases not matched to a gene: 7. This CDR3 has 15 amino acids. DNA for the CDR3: TGTGCCAGCAGCGGCCCCAGCGGGAATACAGATACGCAGTATTTT. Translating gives CASSGPSGNTDTQYF.

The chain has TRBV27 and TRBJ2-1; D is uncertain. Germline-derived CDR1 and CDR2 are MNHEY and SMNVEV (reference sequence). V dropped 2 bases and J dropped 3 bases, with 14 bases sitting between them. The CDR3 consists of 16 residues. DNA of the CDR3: TGTGCCAGCAGTTTAATAGGCCCCGGCCTCTACAATGAGCAGTTCTTC. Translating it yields CASSLIGPGLYNEQFF.

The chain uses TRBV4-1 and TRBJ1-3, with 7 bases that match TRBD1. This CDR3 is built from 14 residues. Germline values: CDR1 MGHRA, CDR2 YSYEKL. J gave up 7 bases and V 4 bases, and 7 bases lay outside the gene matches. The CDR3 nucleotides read TGCGCCAGCAGCCTTTACAGGGGTGGGAACACCATATATTTT. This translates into CASSLYRGGNTIYF.

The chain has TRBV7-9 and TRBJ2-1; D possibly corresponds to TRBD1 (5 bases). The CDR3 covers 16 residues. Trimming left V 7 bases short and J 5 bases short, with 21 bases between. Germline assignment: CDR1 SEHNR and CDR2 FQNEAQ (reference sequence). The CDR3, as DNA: TGTGCCAGCACCCCTGGGGCAGAATCCCTCGACAATGAGCAGTTCTTC. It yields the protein CASTPGAESLDNEQFF.

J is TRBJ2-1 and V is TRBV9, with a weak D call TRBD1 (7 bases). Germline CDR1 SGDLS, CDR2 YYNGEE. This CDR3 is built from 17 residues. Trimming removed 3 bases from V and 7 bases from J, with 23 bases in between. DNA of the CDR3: TGTGCCAGCAGCGCGCTCCCGACAGGGAGGTTTAGAAATGAGCAGTTCTTC. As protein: CASSALPTGRFRNEQFF. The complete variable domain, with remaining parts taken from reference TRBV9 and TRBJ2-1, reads DSGVTQTPKHLITATGQRVTLRCSPRSGDLSVYWYQQSLDQGLQFLIQYYNGEERAKGNILERFSAQQFPDLHSELNLSSLELGDSALYFCASSALPTGRFRNEQFFGPGTRLTVL.

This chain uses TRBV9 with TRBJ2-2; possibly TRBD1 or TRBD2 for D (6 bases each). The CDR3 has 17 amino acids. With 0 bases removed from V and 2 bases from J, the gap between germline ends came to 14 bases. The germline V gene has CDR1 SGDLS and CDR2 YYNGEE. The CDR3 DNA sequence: TGTGCCAGCAGCGTAGCTAGGGGGGAGGCTAACACCGGGGAGCTGTTTTTT. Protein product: CASSVARGEANTGELFF.

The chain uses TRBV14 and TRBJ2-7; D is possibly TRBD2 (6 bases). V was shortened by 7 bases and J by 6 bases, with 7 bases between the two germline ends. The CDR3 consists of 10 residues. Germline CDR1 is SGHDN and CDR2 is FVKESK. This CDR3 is CASMGGEQYF. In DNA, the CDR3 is TGTGCCAGCATGGGAGGCGAGCAGTACTTC.

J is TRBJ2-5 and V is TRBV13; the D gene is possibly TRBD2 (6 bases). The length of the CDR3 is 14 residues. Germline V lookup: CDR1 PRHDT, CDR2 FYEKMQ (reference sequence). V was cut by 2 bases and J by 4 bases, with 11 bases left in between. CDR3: CASSLMRDSETQYF. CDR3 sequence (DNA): TGTGCCAGCAGCTTAATGCGGGATTCAGAGACCCAGTACTTC.

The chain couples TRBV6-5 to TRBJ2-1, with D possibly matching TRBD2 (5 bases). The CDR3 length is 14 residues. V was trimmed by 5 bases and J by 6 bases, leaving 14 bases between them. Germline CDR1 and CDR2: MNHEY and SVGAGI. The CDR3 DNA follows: TGTGCCAGCAGTACGGGTGGGAGTGGCAATGAGCAGTTCTTC. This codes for CASSTGGSGNEQFF.

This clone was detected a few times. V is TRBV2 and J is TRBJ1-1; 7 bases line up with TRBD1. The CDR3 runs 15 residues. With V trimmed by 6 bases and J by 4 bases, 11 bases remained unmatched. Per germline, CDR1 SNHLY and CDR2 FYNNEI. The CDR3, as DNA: TGTGCCAGCAGAGCACTGGACAGGTTGGGCACTGAAGCTTTCTTT. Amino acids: CASRALDRLGTEAFF.

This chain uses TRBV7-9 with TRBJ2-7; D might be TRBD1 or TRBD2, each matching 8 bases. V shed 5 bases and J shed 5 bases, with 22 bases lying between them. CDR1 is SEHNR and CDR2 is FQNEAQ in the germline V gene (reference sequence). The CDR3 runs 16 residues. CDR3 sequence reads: CASSGRAAGDRNEQYF. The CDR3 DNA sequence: TGTGCCAGCAGCGGGAGGGCAGCGGGGGACAGGAACGAGCAGTACTTC.

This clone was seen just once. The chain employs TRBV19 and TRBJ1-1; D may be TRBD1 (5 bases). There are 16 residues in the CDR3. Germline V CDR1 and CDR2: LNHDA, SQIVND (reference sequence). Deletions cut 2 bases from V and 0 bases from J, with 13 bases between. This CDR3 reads CASSIRAQGLNTEAFF. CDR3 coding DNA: TGTGCCAGTAGTATACGGGCCCAGGGCCTGAACACTGAAGCTTTCTTT.

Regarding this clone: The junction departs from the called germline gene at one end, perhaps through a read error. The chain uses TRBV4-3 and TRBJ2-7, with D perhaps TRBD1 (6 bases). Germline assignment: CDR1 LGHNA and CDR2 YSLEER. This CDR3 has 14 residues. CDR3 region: CASSPWDTSHEQYF. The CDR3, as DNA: TGCGCCAGCAGCCCCTGGGACACCTCCCACGAGCAGTACTTC.

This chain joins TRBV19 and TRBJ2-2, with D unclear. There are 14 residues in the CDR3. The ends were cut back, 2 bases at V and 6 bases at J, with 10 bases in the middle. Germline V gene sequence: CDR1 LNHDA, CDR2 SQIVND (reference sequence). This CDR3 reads CASSIWSGSGELFF. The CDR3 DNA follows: TGTGCCAGTAGTATATGGTCCGGGTCCGGGGAGCTGTTTTTT. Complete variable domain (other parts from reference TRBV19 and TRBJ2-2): DGGITQSPKYLFRKEGQNVTLSCEQNLNHDAMYWYRQDPGQGLRLIYYSQIVNDFQKGDIAEGYSVSREKKESFPLTVTSAQKNPTAFYLCASSIWSGSGELFFGEGSRLTVL.

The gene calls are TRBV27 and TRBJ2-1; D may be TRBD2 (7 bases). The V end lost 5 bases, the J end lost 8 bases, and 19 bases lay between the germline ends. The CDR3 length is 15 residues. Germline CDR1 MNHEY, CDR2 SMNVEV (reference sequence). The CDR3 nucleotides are TGTGCCAGCAGTCGGGGGGCAGACCGGGGCGATGAGCAGTTCTTC. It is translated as CASSRGADRGDEQFF.

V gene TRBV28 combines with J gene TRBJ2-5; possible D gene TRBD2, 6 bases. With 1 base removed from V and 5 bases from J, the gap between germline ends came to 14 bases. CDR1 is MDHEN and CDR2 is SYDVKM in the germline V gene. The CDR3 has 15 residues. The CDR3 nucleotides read TGTGCCAGCAGTTTATCGGGGGTTGCTGGGGAGACCCAGTACTTC. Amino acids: CASSLSGVAGETQYF.